A single sample gave rise to the 8 T cell receptor beta chains below, sequenced in a study of early T cells in non-severe SARS-CoV-2 infection. TCRdb recomputed calls from the 5' RACE reads with MiXCR, one row per CDR3 protein. This sample yields approximately 56,000 distinct CDR3 sequences, of which about 11% are seen a single time; about 13% belongs to the top ten. Sequencing used whole blood. The origin of the receptors is an adult who was a healthcare worker with PCR-confirmed SARS-CoV-2 infection or an uninfected control (not recorded which).

Ten or more counts support this clonotype. The genes are TRBV14 and TRBJ2-7; D is ambiguous. The CDR3 runs 15 residues. Germline V gene lookup returns CDR1 SGHDN and CDR2 FVKESK. V was clipped by 4 bases and J by 4 bases, with 17 bases between them. CDR3 bases: TGTGCCAGCAGCCTCCGCGAGACTTATCCTTACGAGCAGTACTTC. It codes for CASSLRETYPYEQYF.

This clonotype has at least ten counts. The junction departs from germline at one end; a sequencing error may be responsible. The V and J genes are TRBV11-2 and TRBJ1-5; 9 nucleotides align to TRBD1. This CDR3 contains 15 residues. Per germline, CDR1 SGHAT and CDR2 FQNNGV. In DNA, the CDR3 is TGTGCCAGCAGCTACGGACAGGGGCTAGGTCAGCCCCAGCACTTT. Protein product: CASSYGQGLGQPQHF.

This clonotype was counted many times. The gene calls are TRBV25-1 and TRBJ2-5; no clear D. The CDR3 spans 11 residues. V was cut by 10 bases and J by 5 bases, with 11 bases left in between. CDR1 and CDR2 (germline): MGHDK, SYGVNS. In DNA, the CDR3 is TGTGCCACCGCCGGTGGGGAGACCCAGTACTTC. Amino acids: CATAGGETQYF.

The chain joins TRBV7-6 to TRBJ2-3; D may correspond to TRBD1 or TRBD2 (6 bases each). Germline values: CDR1 SGHVS, CDR2 FNYEAQ. This CDR3 has 15 amino acids. Trimming shortened V by 3 bases and J by 6 bases, and 16 bases separated the two germline ends. The CDR3 region has the DNA TGTGCCAGCAGCTTCGAGGGGGGCCGGGTGGATACGCAGTATTTT. Amino acid sequence: CASSFEGGRVDTQYF.

At least ten counts were recorded for this clonotype. J is TRBJ2-2 and V is TRBV7-3; a possible D gene is TRBD1 (5 bases). V was pared by 3 bases and J by 6 bases, with 23 bases between. CDR1 is SGHTA, CDR2 FQGTGA, per germline. This CDR3 is built from 18 residues. The CDR3 coding sequence is TGTGCCAGCAGCTTCCGGTCCCAGGGTATCTTTGGCGCCGGGGAGCTGTTTTTT. This translates into CASSFRSQGIFGAGELFF.

This clonotype has a count of ten or more. The genes are TRBV7-6 and TRBJ2-7; maybe TRBD2 (5 bases). The CDR3 has 16 residues. Germline-derived CDR1 and CDR2 are SGHVS and FNYEAQ. V was trimmed by 5 bases and J by 0 bases, leaving 17 bases between them. CDR3 loop: CASSEGNSDYSYEQYF. The CDR3 DNA sequence: TGTGCCAGCAGCGAGGGAAATAGTGACTACTCCTACGAGCAGTACTTC.

This clonotype showed up many times. This rearrangement joins TRBV7-3 to TRBJ2-2; D not certain. The CDR3 length is 13 residues. With 2 bases removed from V and 4 bases from J, the gap between germline ends came to 5 bases. Germline CDR1 is SGHTA and CDR2 is FQGTGA. CDR3 nucleotides: TGTGCCAGCAGCTTATCCACCACCGGGGAGCTGTTTTTT. Protein sequence: CASSLSTTGELFF.

This clonotype rates as medium-sized (0.01 to 0.1%). The chain employs TRBV11-2 and TRBJ2-2; 7 bases match TRBD1. With V trimmed by 0 bases and J by 4 bases, 17 bases remained unmatched. This CDR3 spans 20 amino acids. Germline CDR1 SGHAT, CDR2 FQNNGV. The CDR3: CASSLDLVDPGQITTGELFF. In nucleotides, the CDR3 is TGTGCCAGCAGCTTAGATTTGGTGGACCCGGGACAGATCACCACCGGGGAGCTGTTTTTT.